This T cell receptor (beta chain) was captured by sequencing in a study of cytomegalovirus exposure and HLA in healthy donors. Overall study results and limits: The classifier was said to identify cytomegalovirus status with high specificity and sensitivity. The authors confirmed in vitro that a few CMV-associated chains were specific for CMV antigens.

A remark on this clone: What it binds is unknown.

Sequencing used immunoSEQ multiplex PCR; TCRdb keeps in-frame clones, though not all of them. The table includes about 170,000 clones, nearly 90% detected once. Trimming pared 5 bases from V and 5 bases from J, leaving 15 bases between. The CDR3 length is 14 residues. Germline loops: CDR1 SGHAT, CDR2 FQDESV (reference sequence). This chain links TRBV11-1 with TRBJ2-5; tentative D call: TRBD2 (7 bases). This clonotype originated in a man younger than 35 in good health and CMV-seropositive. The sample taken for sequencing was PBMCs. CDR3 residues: CASSGGAGDETQYF. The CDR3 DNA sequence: TGTGCCAGCAGCGGGGGGGCAGGGGATGAGACCCAGTACTTC.